This TCR beta chain was identified in a study of T cell changes during pregnancy in multiple sclerosis. Produced via immunoSEQ multiplex PCR; TCRdb's table is partial and in-frame only. The sample consists of some 45,000 clones, over 90% of them appearing once. After removal of 1 base from V and 4 bases from J, the junction contained 9 bases not matched to a gene. Germline CDR1 SEHNR, CDR2 FQNEAQ (reference sequence). The CDR3 spans 17 residues. The V call is TRBV7-9, the J call TRBJ1-5, with 8 bases aligning to TRBD1. This TCR was sampled from a female donor with multiple sclerosis, enrolled in a pregnancy study. The sample was CD8+ T cells from peripheral blood mononuclear cells, taken in the first trimester of pregnancy. CDR3 loop: CASSLVEDRARNQPQHF. Here the CDR3 DNA reads TGTGCCAGCAGCTTAGTAGAGGACAGGGCGAGGAATCAGCCCCAGCATTTT.